This TCR beta chain is from a study of T cell repertoires in cytomegalovirus infection. At the level of the study: Recently identified HLA-C-restricted CMV epitopes were among the peptides used. CMV infection and matching HLA type were both indicated by public TCR beta signatures. Study findings and constraints: HLA-C-restricted TCR beta clonotypes specific for CMV led the ex vivo response.

MiXCR, run by TCRdb on the reads, gives a single entry per CDR3 protein. Among 570,000 or so distinct CDR3 sequences, 40% were seen once, and the ten largest hold roughly 50%. The V gene lost 7 bases and the J gene lost 3 bases, with 10 bases spanning the gap. This CDR3 spans 14 amino acids. As regards this clonotype: Its antigen is unknown.

This receptor was identified in a human donor in good health (CMV status not recorded). Some clones in this sample may be carry-over from other donors' samples. The chain recombines TRBV12-3 or TRBV12-4 with TRBJ2-6, with D unclear. This material consisted of cultured PBMCs, taken from culture after CMV antigen stimulation. The DNA for the CDR3 is TGTGCCAGCACCACGCCGTATGGGGCCAACGTCCTGACTTTC. Translation gives CASTTPYGANVLTF.